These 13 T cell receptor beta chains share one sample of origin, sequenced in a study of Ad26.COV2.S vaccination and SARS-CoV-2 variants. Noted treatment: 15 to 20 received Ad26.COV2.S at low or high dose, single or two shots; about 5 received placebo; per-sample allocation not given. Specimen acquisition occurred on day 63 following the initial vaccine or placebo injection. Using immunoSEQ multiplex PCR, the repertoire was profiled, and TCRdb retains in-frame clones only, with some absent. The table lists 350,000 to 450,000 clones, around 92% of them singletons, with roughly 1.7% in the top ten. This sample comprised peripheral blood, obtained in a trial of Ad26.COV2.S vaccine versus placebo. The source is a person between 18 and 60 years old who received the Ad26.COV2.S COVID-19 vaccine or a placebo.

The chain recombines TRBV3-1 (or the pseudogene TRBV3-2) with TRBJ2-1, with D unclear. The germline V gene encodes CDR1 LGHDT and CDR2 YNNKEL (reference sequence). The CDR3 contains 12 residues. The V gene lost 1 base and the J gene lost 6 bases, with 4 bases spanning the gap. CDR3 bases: TGTGCCAGCAGCCAAGCGTCCAATGAGCAGTTCTTC. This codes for CASSQASNEQFF.

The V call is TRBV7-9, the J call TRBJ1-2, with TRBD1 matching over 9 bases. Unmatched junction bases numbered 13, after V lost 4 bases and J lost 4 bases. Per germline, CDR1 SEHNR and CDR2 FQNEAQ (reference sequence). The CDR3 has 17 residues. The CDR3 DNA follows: TGTGCCAGCAGCTCCGAGCCGGGACAGGGAGGCCCCTATGGCTACACCTTC. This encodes CASSSEPGQGGPYGYTF.

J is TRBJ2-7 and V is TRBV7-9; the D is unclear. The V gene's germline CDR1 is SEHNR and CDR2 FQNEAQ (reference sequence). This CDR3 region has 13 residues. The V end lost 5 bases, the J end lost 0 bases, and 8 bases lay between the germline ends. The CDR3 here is CASSKENSYEQYF. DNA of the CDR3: TGTGCCAGCAGCAAGGAGAACTCCTACGAGCAGTACTTC. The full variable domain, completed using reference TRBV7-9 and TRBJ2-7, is DTGVSQNPRHKITKRGQNVTFRCDPISEHNRLYWYRQTLGQGPEFLTYFQNEAQLEKSRLLSDRFSAERPKGSFSTLEIQRTEQGDSAMYLCASSKENSYEQYFGPGTRLTVT.

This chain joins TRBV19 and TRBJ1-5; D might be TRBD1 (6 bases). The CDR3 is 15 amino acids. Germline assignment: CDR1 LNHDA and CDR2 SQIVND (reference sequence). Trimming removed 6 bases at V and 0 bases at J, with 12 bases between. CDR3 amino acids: CASRRQDTSNQPQHF. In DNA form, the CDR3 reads TGTGCCAGTAGAAGACAGGATACTAGCAATCAGCCCCAGCATTTT.

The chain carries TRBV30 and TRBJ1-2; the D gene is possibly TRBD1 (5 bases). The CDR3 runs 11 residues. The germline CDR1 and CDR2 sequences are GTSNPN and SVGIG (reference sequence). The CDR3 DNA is TGTGGCCGGGGCGGGTTGTCTGGCTACACCTTC. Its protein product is CGRGGLSGYTF.

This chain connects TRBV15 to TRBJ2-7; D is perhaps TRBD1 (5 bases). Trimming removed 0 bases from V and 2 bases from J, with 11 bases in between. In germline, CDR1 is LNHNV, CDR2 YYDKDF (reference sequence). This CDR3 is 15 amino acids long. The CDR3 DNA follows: TGTGCCACCAGCAGAGACCAGGGCAGGGCCTACGAGCAGTACTTC. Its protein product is CATSRDQGRAYEQYF.

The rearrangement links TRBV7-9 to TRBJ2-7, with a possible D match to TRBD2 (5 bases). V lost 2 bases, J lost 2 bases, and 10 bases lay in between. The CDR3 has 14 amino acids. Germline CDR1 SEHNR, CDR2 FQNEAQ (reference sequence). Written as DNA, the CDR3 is TGTGCCAGCAGCTTACGTCTCGGGACCTACGAGCAGTACTTC. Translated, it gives CASSLRLGTYEQYF.

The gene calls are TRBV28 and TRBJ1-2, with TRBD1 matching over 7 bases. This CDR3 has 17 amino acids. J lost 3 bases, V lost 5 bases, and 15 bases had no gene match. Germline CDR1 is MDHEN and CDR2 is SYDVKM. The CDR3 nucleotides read TGTGCCAGCAGTGCGAACCCTCCGGACAGGAGAGACTATGGCTACACCTTC. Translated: CASSANPPDRRDYGYTF.

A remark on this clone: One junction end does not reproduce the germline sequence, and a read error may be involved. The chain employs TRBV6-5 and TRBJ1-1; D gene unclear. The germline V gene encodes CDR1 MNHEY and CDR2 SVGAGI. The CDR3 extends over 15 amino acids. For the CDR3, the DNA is TGTGCCAGCAGTGACTCCCAGACTCCTATGGCTGAAGCTTTCTTT. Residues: CASSDSQTPMAEAFF.

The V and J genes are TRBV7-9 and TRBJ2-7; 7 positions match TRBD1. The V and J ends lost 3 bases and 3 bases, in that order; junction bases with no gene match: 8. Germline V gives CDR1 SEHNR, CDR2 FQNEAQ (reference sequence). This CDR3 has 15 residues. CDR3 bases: TGTGCCAGCAGCTTGGGTCATACAGGGGACTACGAGCAGTACTTC. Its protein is CASSLGHTGDYEQYF.

The CDR3 coding sequence is TGCGCCAGCAGCTCAGGACAGGGGACCACTTATGACTACGAGCAGTACTTC. Amino acids: CASSSGQGTTYDYEQYF. This chain uses TRBV5-1 with TRBJ2-7; 9 bases line up with TRBD1. With 3 bases clipped from V and 3 bases from J, the junction kept 13 bases outside the gene matches. This CDR3 is built from 17 residues. Germline CDR1 is SGHRS and CDR2 is YFSETQ.

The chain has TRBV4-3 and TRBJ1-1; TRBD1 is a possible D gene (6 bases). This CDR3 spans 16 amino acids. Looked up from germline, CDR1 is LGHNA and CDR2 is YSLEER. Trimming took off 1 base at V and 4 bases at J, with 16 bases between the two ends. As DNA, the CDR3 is TGCGCCAGCAGCCAAGGCCTGGGGGCCACCGGCACTGAAGCTTTCTTT. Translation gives CASSQGLGATGTEAFF.

This chain's CDR3 is CASSFGTANTEAFF. As DNA, the CDR3 is TGTGCCAGCAGCTTCGGGACAGCGAACACTGAAGCTTTCTTT. The chain joins TRBV7-2 to TRBJ1-1; 7 bases are shared with TRBD1. This CDR3 is 14 amino acids long. Germline CDR1 SGHTA, CDR2 FQGNSA. The junction had 2 bases not matched to a gene; V was cut back by 3 bases and J by 1 base.